Each of the 11 T cell receptor beta chains below was sequenced from the same sample in a study of blood T cell repertoires in COVID-19. Some clones are missing from TCRdb's copy, which holds only in-frame ones; the method was immunoSEQ multiplex PCR. The table includes fewer than 150,000 clones, almost 80% detected once. The sample was peripheral blood. Every receptor here comes from a man between 60 and 75 years old who had recovered from COVID-19.

Only one count was recorded for this clone. The rearrangement links TRBV19 to TRBJ1-6; D gene unclear. CDR1 is LNHDA, CDR2 SQIVND, per germline (reference sequence). V was trimmed by 3 bases and J by 0 bases, leaving 9 bases between them. The CDR3 is 16 residues long. CDR3 DNA: TGTGCCAGTAGTATCAGTGGGAGCTCCTATAATTCACCCCTCCACTTT. It translates to CASSISGSSYNSPLHF.

The chain uses TRBV2 and TRBJ2-7; D may be TRBD2 (7 bases). Germline V gene lookup returns CDR1 SNHLY and CDR2 FYNNEI. The germline V and J ends were trimmed by 9 bases and 1 base, with 13 bases remaining between them. The CDR3 sequence is 13 residues long. The CDR3 region has the DNA TGTGCCAGGGGGGGGGACACTTCCTACGAGCAGTACTTC. Its translation: CARGGDTSYEQYF. Looking up the rest from reference TRBV2 and TRBJ2-7 gives the full variable domain: EPEVTQTPSHQVTQMGQEVILRCVPISNHLYFYWYRQILGQKVEFLVSFYNNEISEKSEIFDDQFSVERPDGSNFTLKIRSTKLEDSAMYFCARGGDTSYEQYFGPGTRLTVT.

In DNA form, the CDR3 reads TGTGCCAGCAGTTACTCCCGGGACAGGGTTATACCCTTCCACGAGCAGTACTTC. This gives the protein CASSYSRDRVIPFHEQYF. V and J are TRBV6-2 or TRBV6-3 and TRBJ2-7; 9 bases fit TRBD1. The CDR3 covers 18 residues. The germline V gene encodes CDR1 MNHEY and CDR2 SVGEGT. Germline trimming cut 0 bases from V and 5 bases from J; bases unmatched to any gene: 14.

This clone was recorded at least ten times. This chain connects TRBV29-1 to TRBJ1-1; 8 bases align to TRBD1. Germline assignment: CDR1 SQVTM and CDR2 ANQGSEA. V shed 2 bases, J shed 6 bases, and the junction held 11 bases outside the gene matches. This CDR3 comprises 15 residues. CDR3 protein: CSVEISGQGTAEAFF. The CDR3 DNA reads as TGCAGCGTTGAAATTTCCGGACAGGGAACCGCTGAAGCTTTCTTT.

The rearrangement uses TRBV4-3 and TRBJ1-3; no clear D. The CDR3 is 15 amino acids. In germline, CDR1 is LGHNA, CDR2 YSLEER. Trimming took 1 base from V and 3 from J, leaving 10 bases between them. The CDR3 reads CASSQGSDHGNTIYF. DNA for the CDR3: TGCGCCAGCAGCCAAGGGAGCGATCATGGAAACACCATATATTTT.

This clone was observed once. The rearrangement uses TRBV6-6 and TRBJ1-4, with TRBD1 matching over 7 bases. CDR1 and CDR2 (germline): MNHNY, SVGAGI (reference sequence). V was clipped by 2 bases and J by 7 bases; unmatched bases: 10. The CDR3 length is 16 residues. CDR3 in amino acids: CASSYTLTGRSEKLFF. The CDR3 DNA reads TGTGCCAGCAGTTACACGTTGACAGGGAGGAGTGAAAAACTGTTTTTT.

The V call is TRBV5-5, the J call TRBJ2-5, with TRBD2 as a possible D gene (6 bases). This CDR3 region has 15 residues. CDR1 SGHKS and CDR2 YYEKEE come from the germline V gene (reference sequence). V shed 4 bases and J shed 5 bases, with 18 bases lying between them. CDR3 sequence reads: CASSPSRDLKETQYF. As DNA, the CDR3 is TGTGCCAGCAGCCCTTCTCGGGACTTGAAGGAGACCCAGTACTTC.

The genes are TRBV29-1 and TRBJ2-1; 7 bases are a match to TRBD1. Germline-derived CDR1 and CDR2 are SQVTM and ANQGSEA. Losses at the gene ends were 6 bases for V and 0 bases for J; bases not matched to a gene: 5. This CDR3 has 14 residues. The CDR3 DNA reads as TGCAGCGTAAGGGGGCCAAGCTCCTACAATGAGCAGTTCTTC. It translates to CSVRGPSSYNEQFF.

The genes are TRBV18 and TRBJ2-1, with TRBD2 matching 11 bases. The CDR3 is 15 amino acids. Germline CDR1 reads KGHSH; CDR2 reads LQKENI. J was trimmed by 4 bases and V by 6 bases; bases with no gene match: 5. CDR3 DNA sequence: TGTGCCAGCTCGTACGGGACTAGCGGATACAATGAGCAGTTCTTC. Translated: CASSYGTSGYNEQFF.

This chain joins TRBV5-1 and TRBJ2-3; 8 positions match TRBD2. The trim removed 0 bases at V and 2 bases at J, leaving 2 bases unmatched. CDR1 is SGHRS and CDR2 is YFSETQ in the germline V gene. This CDR3 is built from 15 residues. CDR3 nucleotides: TGCGCCAGCAGCTTGGTGACTAGCGACACAGATACGCAGTATTTT. Translated: CASSLVTSDTDTQYF.

The chain uses TRBV9 and TRBJ1-3, with D tentatively TRBD1 (6 bases). CDR3 length: 15 amino acids. Germline-derived CDR1 and CDR2 are SGDLS and YYNGEE. The V end lost 0 bases, the J end lost 2 bases, and 9 bases lay between the germline ends. The CDR3 spells CASSVGRGPGNTIYF. DNA for the CDR3: TGTGCCAGCAGCGTAGGCAGGGGTCCTGGAAACACCATATATTTT. The full variable domain, rest sourced from reference TRBV9 and TRBJ1-3, is DSGVTQTPKHLITATGQRVTLRCSPRSGDLSVYWYQQSLDQGLQFLIQYYNGEERAKGNILERFSAQQFPDLHSELNLSSLELGDSALYFCASSVGRGPGNTIYFGEGSWLTVV.